This T cell receptor (beta chain) is drawn from a study of vaccination effects on CD4 cells after COVID-19. About the study: All study participants received two doses of BNT162b2 or mRNA-1273 vaccine. Culturing of some 1.8 million PBMC per well took place with about 10 IU/ml IL-2 and around 10 ug/ml peptides.

The culture ran for about 10 days, and then CD4+ T cells were isolated. Replacing half the medium with IL-2 medium was done on days 3 and 7. Worth noting for this clone: Its antigen is unidentified. This specimen includes other DNA sequences encoding the same CDR3.

The repertoire was sequenced with immunoSEQ multiplex PCR; TCRdb's copy has only in-frame clones and lacks some. In the table there are 50,000 or so clones, more than 65% of which are singletons. Trimming shortened V by 5 bases and J by 8 bases, and 10 bases separated the two germline ends. From germline, CDR1 is MNHEY and CDR2 SMNVEV (reference sequence). This CDR3 contains 12 residues. The chain links TRBV27 to TRBJ1-5, with a weak D call TRBD1 (5 bases). This specimen consisted of CD4+ T cells from PBMCs cultured without peptide, obtained before COVID-19 vaccination. The TCR comes from a human donor who received a COVID-19 vaccine. CDR3 region: CASSIWGEPQHF. The CDR3 DNA sequence: TGTGCCAGCAGTATCTGGGGGGAGCCCCAGCATTTT.